These 10 T cell receptor beta chains came from one sample sequenced in a study of T-cell memory formation after mild COVID-19. One entry per CDR3 protein, called by TCRdb with MiXCR from the 5' RACE reads. The sample includes roughly 600,000 distinct CDR3 sequences, about a sixth of them seen just once. Sequencing used PBMCs or a T cell subset sorted from them (not recorded which). Receptor source: an adult woman who had mild COVID-19 (a few samples of this study predate the infection). Cell type and time point are not known.

This clonotype occurred many times. V gene TRBV5-1 combines with J gene TRBJ2-2; TRBD2 agrees at 7 bases. The CDR3 extends over 14 amino acids. The germline V gene encodes CDR1 SGHRS and CDR2 YFSETQ. J was trimmed by 3 bases and V by 5 bases; bases with no gene match: 4. CDR3 sequence: CASRLLADTGELFF. In DNA form, the CDR3 reads TGCGCCAGCAGGCTTCTAGCGGACACCGGGGAGCTGTTTTTT.

This clonotype occurred a few times. The V gene is TRBV11-2, the J gene TRBJ2-7; TRBD2 matches 8 bases. Germline V gives CDR1 SGHAT, CDR2 FQNNGV. Trimming cost V 1 base and J 2 bases; bases outside gene matches: 4. The CDR3 contains 15 residues. CDR3 sequence reads: CASSLASGYAYEQYF. CDR3 DNA: TGTGCCAGCAGCTTAGCTAGCGGGTACGCCTACGAGCAGTACTTC. Drawing the rest from reference TRBV11-2 and TRBJ2-7, the complete variable domain is EAGVAQSPRYKIIEKRQSVAFWCNPISGHATLYWYQQILGQGPKLLIQFQNNGVVDDSQLPKDRFSAERLKGVDSTLKIQPAKLEDSAVYLCASSLASGYAYEQYFGPGTRLTVT.

V is TRBV13 and J is TRBJ1-2; unclear D gene. This CDR3 spans 14 amino acids. V shed 4 bases and J shed 4 bases, with 13 bases lying between them. CDR1 PRHDT and CDR2 FYEKMQ come from the germline V gene (reference sequence). For the CDR3, the DNA is TGTGCCAGCAGCTCCGCCTACGCAACCTATGGCTACACCTTC. This encodes CASSSAYATYGYTF.

V is TRBV9 and J is TRBJ2-3; TRBD1 matches 7 bases. This CDR3 has 20 amino acids. Germline CDR1 and CDR2: SGDLS and YYNGEE. V was pared by 2 bases and J by 1 base, with 19 bases of the junction left unmatched. The CDR3 nucleotides read TGTGCCAGCAGCGTCGACCCCGGGACAGAAACTTCGCGAGGCACAGATACGCAGTATTTT. As protein: CASSVDPGTETSRGTDTQYF.

Here the CDR3 reads CASSYDRSSYNEQFF. DNA for the CDR3: TGTGCCAGCAGTTATGACAGGAGCTCCTACAATGAGCAGTTCTTC. The V and J genes are TRBV6-5 and TRBJ2-1; maybe TRBD1 (6 bases). The CDR3 spans 15 residues. Germline CDR1 MNHEY, CDR2 SVGAGI. V was shortened by 3 bases and J by 0 bases, with 9 bases between the two germline ends.

The rearrangement links TRBV6-6 to TRBJ1-5; weak D call: TRBD1 (5 bases). The CDR3 is 14 amino acids. CDR1 is MNHNY, CDR2 SVGAGI, per germline (reference sequence). Trimming took 5 bases from V and 4 from J, leaving 12 bases between them. DNA for the CDR3: TGTGCCAGCAGTAGCGACAGTCCTAATCAGCCCCAGCATTTT. The encoded protein is CASSSDSPNQPQHF.

V and J are TRBV20-1 and TRBJ1-5, with D maybe TRBD1 (6 bases). The germline gives CDR1 DFQATT, CDR2 SNEGSKA (reference sequence). CDR3 length: 14 residues. V shed 4 bases and J shed 3 bases, with 13 bases lying between them. The CDR3 region has the DNA TGCAGTGCTACACCTGACAGGTCCAATCAGCCCCAGCATTTT. Protein: CSATPDRSNQPQHF.

This clonotype occurred many times. This rearrangement joins TRBV7-8 to TRBJ2-7; 13 bases are a match to TRBD2. With 3 bases clipped from V and 6 bases from J, the junction kept 2 bases outside the gene matches. CDR1 is SGHVS, CDR2 FQNEAQ, per germline. The CDR3 runs 14 residues. The chain's CDR3 is CASSLGLAGTEQYF. The CDR3 region has the DNA TGTGCCAGCAGCTTGGGACTAGCGGGAACCGAGCAGTACTTC.

V gene TRBV27 combines with J gene TRBJ2-7, with a tentative D call TRBD1 (5 bases). V dropped 2 bases and J dropped 7 bases, with 18 bases sitting between them. Germline assignment: CDR1 MNHEY and CDR2 SMNVEV (reference sequence). CDR3 length: 15 amino acids. CDR3 DNA sequence: TGTGCCAGCAGTTTAAACAGGCAAGGGATGATTGAGCAGTACTTC. This gives the protein CASSLNRQGMIEQYF.

The rearrangement links TRBV25-1 to TRBJ2-3; the match to TRBD1 covers 11 bases. This CDR3 comprises 18 residues. After removal of 5 bases from V and 0 bases from J, the junction contained 10 bases not matched to a gene. Germline lookup yields CDR1 MGHDK and CDR2 SYGVNS. DNA for the CDR3: TGTGCCAGCAGTTCCCTGCGGGACAGGGGGGCAAGCACAGATACGCAGTATTTT. Protein sequence: CASSSLRDRGASTDTQYF.